Included here is one T cell receptor (beta chain) sequence, with context. This sample was included in a study of blood T cell repertoires in COVID-19. As for the study in general: Collection of acute and convalescent COVID-19 samples took place in the United States, Italy and Spain.

Germline CDR1 is LGHNA and CDR2 is YSLEER. The V segment lost 0 bases and the J segment 3 bases; nucleotides outside the gene matches: 4. The CDR3 contains 15 residues. Here immunoSEQ multiplex PCR was the method, and the copy in TCRdb shows in-frame clones only, minus some. The sample holds approximately 94,000 clones, approximately 80% seen once. The sample consisted of peripheral blood. This TCR was recovered from a man in his sixties or seventies with active or convalescent COVID-19. The genes are TRBV4-3 and TRBJ2-7; the match to TRBD1 covers 8 bases. CDR3 sequence reads: CASSQDGTGIYEQYF. In nucleotides, the CDR3 is TGCGCCAGCAGCCAAGATGGGACAGGTATCTACGAGCAGTACTTC.